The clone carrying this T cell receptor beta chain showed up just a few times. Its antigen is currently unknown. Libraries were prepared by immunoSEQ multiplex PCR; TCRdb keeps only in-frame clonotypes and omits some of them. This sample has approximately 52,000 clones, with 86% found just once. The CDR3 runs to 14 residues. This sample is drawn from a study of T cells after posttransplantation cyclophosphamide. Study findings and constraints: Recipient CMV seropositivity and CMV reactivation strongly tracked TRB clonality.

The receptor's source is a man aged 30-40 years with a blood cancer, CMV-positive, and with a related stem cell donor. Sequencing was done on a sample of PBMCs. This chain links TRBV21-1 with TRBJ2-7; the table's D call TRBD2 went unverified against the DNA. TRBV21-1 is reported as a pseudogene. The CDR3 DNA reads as TGTGCCAGCCTACCGCGGGAGGGCCTTTACGAGCAGTACTTC. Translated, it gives CASLPREGLYEQYF.